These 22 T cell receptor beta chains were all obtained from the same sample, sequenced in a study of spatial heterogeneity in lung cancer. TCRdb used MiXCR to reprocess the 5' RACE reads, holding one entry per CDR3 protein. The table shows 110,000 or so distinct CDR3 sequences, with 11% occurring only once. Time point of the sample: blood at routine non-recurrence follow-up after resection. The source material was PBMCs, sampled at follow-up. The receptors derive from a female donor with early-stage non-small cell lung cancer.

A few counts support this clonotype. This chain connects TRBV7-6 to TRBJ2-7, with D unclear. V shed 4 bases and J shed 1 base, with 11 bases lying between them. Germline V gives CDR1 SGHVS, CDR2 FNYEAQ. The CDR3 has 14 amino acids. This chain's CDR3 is CASSSSTGSYEQYF. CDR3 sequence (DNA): TGTGCCAGCAGCTCCTCCACCGGATCCTACGAGCAGTACTTC.

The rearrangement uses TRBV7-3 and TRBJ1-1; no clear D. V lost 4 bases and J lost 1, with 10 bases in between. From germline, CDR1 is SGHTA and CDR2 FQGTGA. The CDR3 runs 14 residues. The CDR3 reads CASSSNGQNTEAFF. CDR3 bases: TGTGCCAGCAGCTCTAACGGGCAGAACACTGAAGCTTTCTTT.

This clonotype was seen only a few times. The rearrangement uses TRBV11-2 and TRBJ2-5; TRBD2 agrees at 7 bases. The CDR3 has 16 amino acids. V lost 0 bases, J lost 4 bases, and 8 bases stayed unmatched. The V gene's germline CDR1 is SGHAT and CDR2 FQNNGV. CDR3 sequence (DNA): TGTGCCAGCAGCTTAGATTTGACGCGCGGGAGAGAGACCCAGTACTTC. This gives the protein CASSLDLTRGRETQYF.

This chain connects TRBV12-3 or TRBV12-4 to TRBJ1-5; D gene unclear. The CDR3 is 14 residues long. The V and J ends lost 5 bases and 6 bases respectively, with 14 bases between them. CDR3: CASSPNIDRQPQHF. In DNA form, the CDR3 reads TGTGCCAGCAGTCCAAACATAGATCGTCAGCCCCAGCATTTT.

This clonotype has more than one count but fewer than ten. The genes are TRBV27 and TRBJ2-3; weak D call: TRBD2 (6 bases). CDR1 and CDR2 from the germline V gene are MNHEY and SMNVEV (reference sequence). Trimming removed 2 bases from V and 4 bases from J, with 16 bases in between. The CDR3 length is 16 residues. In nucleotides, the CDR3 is TGTGCCAGCAGTTTAGGGGTTTCGCGGGGTTCAGATACGCAGTATTTT. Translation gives CASSLGVSRGSDTQYF.

CDR3 DNA sequence: TGTGCCAGCAGCCCCCCTCCGGGACCCCTCTACAATGAGCAGTTCTTC. Its translation is CASSPPPGPLYNEQFF. The chain joins TRBV7-2 to TRBJ2-1, with D perhaps matching TRBD1 or TRBD2 (5 bases each). CDR1 is SGHTA, CDR2 FQGNSA, per germline. The CDR3 contains 16 residues. Trimming cost V 5 bases and J 3 bases, with 17 bases left between them.

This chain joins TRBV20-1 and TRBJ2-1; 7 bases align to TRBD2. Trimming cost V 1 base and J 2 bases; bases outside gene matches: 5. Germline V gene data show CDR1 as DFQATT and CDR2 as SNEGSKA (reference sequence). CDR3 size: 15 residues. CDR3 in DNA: TGCAGTGCTAGAGCTAGCGGAGCTACCTACAATGAGCAGTTCTTC. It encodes CSARASGATYNEQFF.

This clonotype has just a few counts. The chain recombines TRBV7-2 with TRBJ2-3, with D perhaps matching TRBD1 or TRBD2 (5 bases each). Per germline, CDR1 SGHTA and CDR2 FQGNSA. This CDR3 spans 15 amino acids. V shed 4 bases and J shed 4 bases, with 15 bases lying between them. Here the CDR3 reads CASSSGTGTADTQYF. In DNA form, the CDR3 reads TGTGCCAGCAGCTCTGGGACGGGTACAGCAGATACGCAGTATTTT.

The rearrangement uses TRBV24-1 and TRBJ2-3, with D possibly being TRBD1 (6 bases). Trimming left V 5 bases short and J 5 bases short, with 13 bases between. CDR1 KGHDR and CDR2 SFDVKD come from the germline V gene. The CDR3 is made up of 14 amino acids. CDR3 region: CATSGQGWQDTQYF. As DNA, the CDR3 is TGTGCCACCAGTGGCCAGGGGTGGCAAGATACGCAGTATTTT.

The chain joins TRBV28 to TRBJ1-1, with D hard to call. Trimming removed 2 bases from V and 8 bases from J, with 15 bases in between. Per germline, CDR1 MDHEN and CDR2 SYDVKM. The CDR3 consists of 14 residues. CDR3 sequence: CASSLGLLVREAFF. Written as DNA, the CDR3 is TGTGCCAGCAGTTTAGGGTTGTTGGTCCGGGAAGCTTTCTTT.

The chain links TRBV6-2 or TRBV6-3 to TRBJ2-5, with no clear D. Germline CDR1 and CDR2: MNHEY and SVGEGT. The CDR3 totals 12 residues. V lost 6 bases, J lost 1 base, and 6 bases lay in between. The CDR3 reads CASRSSQETQYF. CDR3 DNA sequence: TGTGCCAGCAGGTCTAGCCAAGAGACCCAGTACTTC.

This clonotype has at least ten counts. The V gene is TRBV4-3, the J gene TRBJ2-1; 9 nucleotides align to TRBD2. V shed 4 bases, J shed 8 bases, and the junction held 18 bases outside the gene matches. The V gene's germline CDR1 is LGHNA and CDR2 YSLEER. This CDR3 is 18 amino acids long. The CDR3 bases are TGCGCCAGCAGCCCTTATTTAGTTAGCGGGGGCAGCCGCCATGAGCAGTTCTTC. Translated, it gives CASSPYLVSGGSRHEQFF.

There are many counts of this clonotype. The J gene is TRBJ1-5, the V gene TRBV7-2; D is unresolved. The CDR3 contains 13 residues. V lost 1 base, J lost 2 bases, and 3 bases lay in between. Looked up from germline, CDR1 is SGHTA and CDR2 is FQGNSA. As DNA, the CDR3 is TGTGCCAGCAGCTTAGTAGGCAATCAGCCCCAGCATTTT. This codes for CASSLVGNQPQHF.

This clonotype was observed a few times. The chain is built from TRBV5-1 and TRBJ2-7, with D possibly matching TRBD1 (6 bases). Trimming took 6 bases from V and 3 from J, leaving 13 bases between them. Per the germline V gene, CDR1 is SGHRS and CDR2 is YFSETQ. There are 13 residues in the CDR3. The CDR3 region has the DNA TGCGCCAGCACACCGGACAGCCACTACGAGCAGTACTTC. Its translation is CASTPDSHYEQYF.

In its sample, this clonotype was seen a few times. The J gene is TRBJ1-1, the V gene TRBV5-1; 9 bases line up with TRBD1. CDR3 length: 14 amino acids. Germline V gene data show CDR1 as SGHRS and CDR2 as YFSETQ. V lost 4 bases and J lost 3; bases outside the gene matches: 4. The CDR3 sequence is CASSQGQGYTEAFF. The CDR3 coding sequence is TGCGCCAGCAGCCAGGGACAGGGATACACTGAAGCTTTCTTT.

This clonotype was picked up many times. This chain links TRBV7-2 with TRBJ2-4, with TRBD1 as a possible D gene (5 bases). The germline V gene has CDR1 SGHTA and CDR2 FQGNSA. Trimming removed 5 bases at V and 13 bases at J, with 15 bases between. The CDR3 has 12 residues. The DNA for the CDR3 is TGTGCCAGCAGCCAAACAGGCATCGACCAGTACTTC. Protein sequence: CASSQTGIDQYF.

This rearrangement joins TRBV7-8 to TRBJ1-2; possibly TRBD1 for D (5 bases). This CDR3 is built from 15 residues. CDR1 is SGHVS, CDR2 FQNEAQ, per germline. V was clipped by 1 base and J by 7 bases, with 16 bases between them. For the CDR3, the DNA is TGTGCCAGCAGCTTAGTAAAGGGGCCAATCTCTGGCTACACCTTC. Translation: CASSLVKGPISGYTF. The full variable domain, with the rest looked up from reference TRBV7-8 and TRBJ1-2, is GAGVSQSPRYKVAKRGQDVALRCDPISGHVSLFWYQQALGQGPEFLTYFQNEAQLDKSGLPSDRFFAERPEGSVSTLKIQRTQQEDSAVYLCASSLVKGPISGYTFGSGTRLTVV.

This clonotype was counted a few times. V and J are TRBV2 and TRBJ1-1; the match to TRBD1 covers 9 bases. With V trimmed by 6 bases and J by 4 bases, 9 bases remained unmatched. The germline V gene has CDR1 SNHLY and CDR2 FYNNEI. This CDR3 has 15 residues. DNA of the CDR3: TGTGCCAGCAGCGATCCGACAGGGGGGAGCACTGAAGCTTTCTTT. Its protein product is CASSDPTGGSTEAFF.

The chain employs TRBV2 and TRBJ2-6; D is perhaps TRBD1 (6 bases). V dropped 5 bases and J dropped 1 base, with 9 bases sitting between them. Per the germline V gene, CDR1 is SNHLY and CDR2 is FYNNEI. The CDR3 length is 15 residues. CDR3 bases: TGTGCCAGCAGTAGAACAGGGTCTGGGGCCAACGTCCTGACTTTC. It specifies CASSRTGSGANVLTF.

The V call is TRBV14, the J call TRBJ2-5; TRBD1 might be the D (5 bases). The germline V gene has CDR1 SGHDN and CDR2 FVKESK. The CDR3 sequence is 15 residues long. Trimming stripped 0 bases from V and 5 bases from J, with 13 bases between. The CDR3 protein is CASSQDAAGIETQYF. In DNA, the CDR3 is TGTGCCAGCAGCCAAGATGCGGCAGGGATTGAGACCCAGTACTTC.

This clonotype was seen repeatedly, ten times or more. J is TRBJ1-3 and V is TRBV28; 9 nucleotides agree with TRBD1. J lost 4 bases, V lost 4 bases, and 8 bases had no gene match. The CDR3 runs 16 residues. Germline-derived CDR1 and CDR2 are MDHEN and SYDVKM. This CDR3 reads CASSSAGTGSGNTIYF. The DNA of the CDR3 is TGTGCCAGCAGTTCGGCCGGGACAGGGTCAGGAAACACCATATATTTT.

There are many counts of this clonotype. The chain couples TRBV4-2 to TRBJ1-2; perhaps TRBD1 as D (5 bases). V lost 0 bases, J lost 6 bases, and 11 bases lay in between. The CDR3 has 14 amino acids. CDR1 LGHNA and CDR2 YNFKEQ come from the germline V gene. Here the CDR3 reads CASSQDRQTNGYTF. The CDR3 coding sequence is TGTGCCAGCAGCCAAGATCGACAGACGAATGGCTACACCTTC.